Following are 27 T cell receptor beta chains from one sample sequenced in a study of blood T cell repertoires in COVID-19 (dated by TCRdb to 2020 to 2021). The receptor library was made with the immunoSEQ multiplex PCR assay. Sourced from immuneACCESS, this table was stored by TCRdb with only in-frame sequences that have V and J called. A share of the clones is absent; for the studies checked, an unresolved V gene accounts for under half, and the remainder has no known explanation. Here the sample has tens of thousands of clones; around 79% occur a single time. Together, the top ten hold less than 20% of the sample. Sequencing was performed on peripheral blood. The receptor source for this set is a woman aged 45 to 65 with active or convalescent COVID-19.

The genes are TRBV15 and TRBJ1-3; the D is unclear. The CDR3 has 18 residues. Germline CDR1 and CDR2: LNHNV and YYDKDF (reference sequence). Deletions cut 0 bases from V and 0 bases from J, with 15 bases between. Here the CDR3 DNA reads TGTGCCACCAGCAGAGATGCCCCGGGAGCCTTCTCTGGAAACACCATATATTTT. This codes for CATSRDAPGAFSGNTIYF. Full variable domain (missing parts from reference TRBV15 and TRBJ1-3): DAMVIQNPRYQVTQFGKPVTLSCSQTLNHNVMYWYQQKSSQAPKLLFHYYDKDFNNEADTPDNFQSRRPNTSFCFLDIRSPGLGDTAMYLCATSRDAPGAFSGNTIYFGEGSWLTVV.

This clone was seen more than once but under ten times. V gene TRBV24-1 combines with J gene TRBJ2-2; D may be TRBD1 (6 bases). With 8 bases removed from V and 5 bases from J, the gap between germline ends came to 14 bases. The CDR3 length is 14 residues. Germline assignment: CDR1 KGHDR and CDR2 SFDVKD. CDR3 in DNA: TGTGCCACCATGGGACAAAATCCAACCGGGGAGCTGTTTTTT. Translation: CATMGQNPTGELFF.

V gene TRBV7-8 combines with J gene TRBJ2-3, with D maybe TRBD1 (6 bases). CDR1 is SGHVS and CDR2 is FQNEAQ in the germline V gene. The CDR3 length is 15 residues. Trimming left V 4 bases short and J 0 bases short, with 11 bases between. The CDR3 DNA reads TGTGCCAGCAGCTCCAGGGGTCTTAGCACAGATACGCAGTATTTT. This codes for CASSSRGLSTDTQYF.

The V and J genes are TRBV29-1 and TRBJ2-1, with 7 bases lining up with TRBD2. This CDR3 comprises 12 residues. CDR1 is SQVTM and CDR2 is ANQGSEA in the germline V gene. V shed 4 bases, J shed 12 bases, and the junction held 9 bases outside the gene matches. The CDR3 region is CSVGTSDLGQFF. As DNA, the CDR3 is TGCAGCGTTGGTACTAGCGACCTGGGGCAGTTCTTC.

Points on this clone: At one boundary the junction diverges from the germline segment, which might be a read error. The CDR3 is CASSYGTPEQGTQYF. For the CDR3, the DNA is TGTGCCAGCAGCTATGGGACACCGGAACAAGGGACCCAGTACTTC. The chain carries TRBV11-2 and TRBJ2-5, with a weak D call TRBD1 (6 bases). Germline V lookup: CDR1 SGHAT, CDR2 FQNNGV. The CDR3 runs to 15 residues.

The CDR3 nucleotides are TGTGCCACCTCCCAGCGGGACTTATTTCGGAATGAGCAGTTCTTC. It is translated as CATSQRDLFRNEQFF. The chain recombines TRBV24-1 with TRBJ2-1, with 7 bases that match TRBD2. The CDR3 contains 15 residues. Per germline, CDR1 KGHDR and CDR2 SFDVKD. Trimming cost V 9 bases and J 7 bases; bases outside gene matches: 14.

This clone was seen a handful of times. This chain joins TRBV6-1 and TRBJ1-4; 7 bases map to TRBD1. Unmatched junction bases numbered 11, after V lost 1 base and J lost 0 bases. The CDR3 spans 19 residues. CDR1 MNHNS and CDR2 SASEGT come from the germline V gene. Written as DNA, the CDR3 is TGTGCCAGCAGTGAAGGTCCGGGACAGCGCGTTTCAACTAATGAAAAACTGTTTTTT. It specifies CASSEGPGQRVSTNEKLFF.

The rearrangement links TRBV11-3 to TRBJ1-2, with TRBD1 matching over 7 bases. The CDR3 has 19 residues. V lost 2 bases, J lost 4 bases, and 19 bases stayed unmatched. Per the germline V gene, CDR1 is SGHNT and CDR2 is YENEEA. CDR3 bases: TGTGCCAGCAGCTTAAACCCAGGGAAGGGGGCGCGGAGTATCTATGGCTACACCTTC. Its protein product is CASSLNPGKGARSIYGYTF. Full variable domain (missing parts from reference TRBV11-3 and TRBJ1-2): EAGVVQSPRYKIIEKKQPVAFWCNPISGHNTLYWYLQNLGQGPELLIRYENEEAVDDSQLPKDRFSAERLKGVDSTLKIQPAELGDSAVYLCASSLNPGKGARSIYGYTFGSGTRLTVV.

Only a few counts were recorded for this clone. This chain joins TRBV5-1 and TRBJ1-1; D perhaps matches TRBD1 (6 bases). The V gene's germline CDR1 is SGHRS and CDR2 YFSETQ. With 4 bases removed from V and 1 base from J, the gap between germline ends came to 17 bases. The length of the CDR3 is 16 residues. The CDR3 here is CASSVLWTDQNTEAFF. CDR3 nucleotide sequence: TGCGCCAGCAGCGTGCTCTGGACAGACCAGAACACTGAAGCTTTCTTT.

This clone showed up many times. The CDR3 DNA follows: TGCAGTGCTAGTGGCGACAGGCATCAGCCCCAGCATTTT. Its protein is CSASGDRHQPQHF. This chain uses TRBV20-1 with TRBJ1-5; D possibly corresponds to TRBD1 (6 bases). V was shortened by 3 bases and J by 5 bases, with 11 bases between the two germline ends. Germline V gives CDR1 DFQATT, CDR2 SNEGSKA (reference sequence). The CDR3 totals 13 residues.

This chain joins TRBV19 and TRBJ1-3; TRBD1 matches at 8 bases. This CDR3 is 14 amino acids long. Germline-derived CDR1 and CDR2 are LNHDA and SQIVND (reference sequence). V trimming: 7 bases; J trimming: 2 bases; junction bases outside the gene matches: 4. This CDR3 is CASTIQGAGNTIYF. CDR3 nucleotides: TGTGCCAGTACCATACAGGGGGCTGGAAACACCATATATTTT.

This clone was seen only a few times. The rearrangement uses TRBV9 and TRBJ2-2; TRBD1 agrees at 8 bases. Trimming at V came to 0 bases and at J to 6 bases, leaving 1 base not matched to a gene. In germline, CDR1 is SGDLS, CDR2 YYNGEE. This CDR3 has 14 amino acids. The CDR3 DNA reads TGTGCCAGCAGCGTAGCACAGGGGGCCGGGGAGCTGTTTTTT. Protein: CASSVAQGAGELFF.

V usage is TRBV6-4 and J usage is TRBJ1-1, with D tentatively TRBD1 (5 bases). Germline V gene sequence: CDR1 MRHNA, CDR2 SNTAGT. CDR3 length: 19 residues. Trimming removed 2 bases at V and 2 bases at J, with 24 bases between. The CDR3 DNA reads TGTGCCAGCAGTGACAATCTAGGGGCGACCCCCACCCATAACACTGAAGCTTTCTTT. Translated: CASSDNLGATPTHNTEAFF.

The rearrangement links TRBV4-1 to TRBJ2-3; D possibly corresponds to TRBD2 (6 bases). The CDR3 length is 15 residues. Trimming cost V 0 bases and J 4 bases, with 11 bases left between them. CDR1 and CDR2 (germline): MGHRA, YSYEKL. The CDR3 DNA follows: TGCGCCAGCAGCCAAGACGGGGGAGGTCCAGATACGCAGTATTTT. Amino acids: CASSQDGGGPDTQYF.

The chain couples TRBV28 to TRBJ2-1, with D possibly being TRBD2 (5 bases). Germline V CDR1 and CDR2: MDHEN, SYDVKM. This CDR3 has 14 amino acids. Trimming removed 3 bases from V and 8 bases from J, with 14 bases in between. CDR3 sequence: CASSFSSGSYEQFF. In DNA form, the CDR3 reads TGTGCCAGCAGTTTTAGTTCGGGGAGCTATGAGCAGTTCTTC.

The V gene is TRBV13, the J gene TRBJ2-7, with D hard to call. Trimming pared 2 bases from V and 5 bases from J, leaving 13 bases between. This CDR3 comprises 14 residues. Germline CDR1 and CDR2: PRHDT and FYEKMQ (reference sequence). Here the CDR3 reads CASSLSPSGDEQYF. CDR3 nucleotide sequence: TGTGCCAGCAGCTTATCCCCCTCAGGCGACGAGCAGTACTTC.

This clone has just a few counts. The chain couples TRBV12-5 to TRBJ2-2, with D maybe TRBD1 (5 bases). V lost 7 bases to trimming and J lost 0 bases, with 12 bases between them. CDR3 length: 15 amino acids. Germline V gives CDR1 LGHNT, CDR2 FRNRAP. The DNA of the CDR3 is TGTGCTAGTGCCCCAGGGTATTCGAACACCGGGGAGCTGTTTTTT. The encoded protein is CASAPGYSNTGELFF.

CDR3 residues: CASSPKSGSNEAFF. The CDR3, as DNA: TGTGCCAGCTCACCGAAATCGGGGTCTAATGAAGCTTTCTTT. This sequence joins TRBV18 and TRBJ1-1; D call uncertain. The CDR3 sequence is 14 residues long. Between the trimmed V and J ends, which lost 3 bases and 7 bases, there was a span of 15 bases. Germline CDR1 reads KGHSH; CDR2 reads LQKENI.

DNA of the CDR3: TGTGCCAGCAGTGACAGGGCGAAGGACACTGAAGCTTTCTTT. Its translation: CASSDRAKDTEAFF. The chain employs TRBV25-1 and TRBJ1-1, with D possibly matching TRBD1 (5 bases). The CDR3 runs 14 residues. Germline V lookup: CDR1 MGHDK, CDR2 SYGVNS. Deletions cut 3 bases from V and 3 bases from J, with 11 bases between.

V gene TRBV2 combines with J gene TRBJ2-1, with 13 bases aligning to TRBD2. V was pared by 9 bases and J by 3 bases, with 2 bases of the junction left unmatched. The CDR3 runs 14 residues. The germline gives CDR1 SNHLY, CDR2 FYNNEI. CDR3 residues: CARGLAGLYNEQFF. For the CDR3, the DNA is TGTGCCAGGGGACTAGCGGGACTCTACAATGAGCAGTTCTTC. Full variable domain (rest looked up from reference TRBV2 and TRBJ2-1): EPEVTQTPSHQVTQMGQEVILRCVPISNHLYFYWYRQILGQKVEFLVSFYNNEISEKSEIFDDQFSVERPDGSNFTLKIRSTKLEDSAMYFCARGLAGLYNEQFFGPGTRLTVL.

Here the CDR3 DNA reads TGCGCCAGCCGGACTAGTTCGGGTTACAATGAGCAGTTCTTC. Translating gives CASRTSSGYNEQFF. The genes are TRBV5-1 and TRBJ2-1; the match to TRBD2 covers 7 bases. With 7 bases clipped from V and 4 bases from J, the junction kept 8 bases outside the gene matches. This CDR3 region has 14 residues. CDR1 and CDR2 from the germline V gene are SGHRS and YFSETQ. The whole variable domain, remainder taken from reference TRBV5-1 and TRBJ2-1, is KAGVTQTPRYLIKTRGQQVTLSCSPISGHRSVSWYQQTPGQGLQFLFEYFSETQRNKGNFPGRFSGRQFSNSRSEMNVSTLELGDSALYLCASRTSSGYNEQFFGPGTRLTVL.

The rearrangement uses TRBV5-1 and TRBJ2-1; D uncertain. CDR1 is SGHRS and CDR2 is YFSETQ in the germline V gene. V lost 0 bases and J 4 bases, leaving 11 bases between the germline ends. The CDR3 has 15 amino acids. The CDR3 sequence is CASSLVPGVYNEQFF. In DNA, the CDR3 is TGCGCCAGCAGCTTGGTTCCGGGTGTTTACAATGAGCAGTTCTTC.

The rearrangement joins TRBV11-3 to TRBJ1-1, with 7 bases identical to TRBD1. The CDR3 extends over 13 amino acids. J was trimmed by 3 bases and V by 5 bases; bases with no gene match: 3. CDR1 and CDR2 from the germline V gene are SGHNT and YENEEA. The CDR3 DNA sequence: TGTGCCAGCAGCCTTCAGGGGGACACTGAAGCTTTCTTT. Its translation is CASSLQGDTEAFF.

This clone turned up a few times. The chain uses TRBV23-1 and TRBJ2-7, with 9 positions matching TRBD2. TRBV23-1 is placed among ORFs of uncertain function. Unmatched junction bases numbered 13, after V lost 4 bases and J lost 6 bases. The CDR3 contains 16 residues. This chain's CDR3 is CASSLRASGARGEQYF. CDR3 bases: TGCGCCAGCAGTCTTCGGGCTAGCGGGGCTAGGGGCGAGCAGTACTTC.

The chain is built from TRBV30 and TRBJ1-5; no reliable D call. Germline CDR1 reads GTSNPN; CDR2 reads SVGIG (reference sequence). The CDR3 covers 13 residues. V was clipped by 2 bases and J by 0 bases, with 5 bases between them. CDR3 sequence reads: CAWSTSSNQPQHF. The CDR3 DNA is TGTGCCTGGAGTACCAGTAGCAATCAGCCCCAGCATTTT.

Turning to this clone: The junction differs from germline at one of its ends, possibly a read error. The chain links TRBV6-7 to TRBJ2-2; TRBD1 matches 9 bases. TRBV6-7 is an open reading frame, and its role is uncertain. CDR3 length: 15 amino acids. The CDR3 DNA follows: TGTGCCAGCAGTTGGGACAGGGTGGACACCGGGAAGCTGTTTTTT. Translated: CASSWDRVDTGKLFF.

The rearrangement links TRBV19 to TRBJ2-1; the match to TRBD1 covers 9 bases. Germline loops: CDR1 LNHDA, CDR2 SQIVND (reference sequence). The CDR3 totals 16 residues. Trimming took 0 bases from V and 3 from J; bases not matched to a gene: 3. The CDR3, as DNA: TGTGCCAGTAGTATAGAGGGGACAGGGCTCTACAATGAGCAGTTCTTC. It codes for CASSIEGTGLYNEQFF.